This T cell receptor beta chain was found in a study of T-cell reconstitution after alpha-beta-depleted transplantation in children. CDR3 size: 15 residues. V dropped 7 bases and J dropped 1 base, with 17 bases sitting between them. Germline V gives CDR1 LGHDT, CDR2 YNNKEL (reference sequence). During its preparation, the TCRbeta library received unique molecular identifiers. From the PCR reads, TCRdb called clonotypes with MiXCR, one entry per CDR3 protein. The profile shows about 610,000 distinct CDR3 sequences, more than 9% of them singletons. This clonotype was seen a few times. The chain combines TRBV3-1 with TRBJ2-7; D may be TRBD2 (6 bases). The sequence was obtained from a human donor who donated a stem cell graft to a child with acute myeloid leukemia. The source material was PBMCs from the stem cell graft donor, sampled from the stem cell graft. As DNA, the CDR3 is TGTGCCAGCACAAGGGCCGGGACTGCATCCTACGAGCAGTACTTC. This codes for CASTRAGTASYEQYF.